The 26 T cell receptor beta chains below were found in one sample sequenced in a study of blood T cell repertoires in COVID-19. Some clones are missing from TCRdb's copy, which holds only in-frame ones; the method was immunoSEQ multiplex PCR. The sample has approximately 150,000 clones, 84% seen once. Material for sequencing was PBMCs or T cells enriched from blood (not recorded which). The receptors derive from a man aged 35 to 55 with acute COVID-19.

The chain combines TRBV7-3 with TRBJ1-1; 7 nucleotides align to TRBD1. V lost 5 bases to trimming and J lost 4 bases; unmatched junction nucleotides: 4. Germline assignment: CDR1 SGHTA and CDR2 FQGTGA. This CDR3 is built from 13 residues. The CDR3, as DNA: TGTGCCAGCAGCGCAGGGGGGACCACTGAAGCTTTCTTT. Protein product: CASSAGGTTEAFF.

Notes on this clone: Other DNA sequences of this sample code for an identical CDR3. The rearrangement uses TRBV11-3 and TRBJ2-5; D call uncertain. The CDR3 sequence is 13 residues long. Germline-derived CDR1 and CDR2 are SGHNT and YENEEA. V was trimmed by 1 base and J by 2 bases, leaving 5 bases between them. The CDR3 region has the DNA TGTGCCAGCAGCTTAGGAGATCAAGAGACCCAGTACTTC. It yields the protein CASSLGDQETQYF.

This rearrangement joins TRBV19 to TRBJ2-3, with a tentative D call TRBD2 (6 bases). This CDR3 region has 17 residues. Germline V lookup: CDR1 LNHDA, CDR2 SQIVND (reference sequence). Trimming took 3 bases from V and 0 from J, leaving 16 bases between them. The CDR3 sequence: CASSMGRGSGSTDTQYF. In DNA form, the CDR3 reads TGTGCCAGTAGTATGGGTCGGGGTAGCGGTAGCACAGATACGCAGTATTTT.

The V call is TRBV27, the J call TRBJ2-2, with 9 bases fitting TRBD1. The CDR3 contains 14 residues. Germline CDR1 MNHEY, CDR2 SMNVEV (reference sequence). V gave up 6 bases and J gave up 6 bases; unmatched junction bases: 5. Written as DNA, the CDR3 is TGTGCCAGCAGGCTGGACAGGGGAGCCGGGGAGCTGTTTTTT. It encodes CASRLDRGAGELFF.

The chain recombines TRBV2 with TRBJ1-3; the D gene is possibly TRBD1 (6 bases). The CDR3 is 12 amino acids. Germline V lookup: CDR1 SNHLY, CDR2 FYNNEI. Trimming left V 8 bases short and J 7 bases short, with 12 bases between. The CDR3 loop is CASGGAGNTIYF. Here the CDR3 DNA reads TGTGCCAGCGGGGGGGCAGGGAACACCATATATTTT.

The chain couples TRBV7-9 to TRBJ1-2; no firm D call. Trimming removed 1 base from V and 2 bases from J, with 11 bases in between. The CDR3 covers 15 residues. Germline V gives CDR1 SEHNR, CDR2 FQNEAQ (reference sequence). The CDR3 sequence: CASSLGQLINYGYTF. CDR3 DNA: TGTGCCAGCAGCTTAGGGCAGTTAATAAACTATGGCTACACCTTC.

The CDR3: CASSLGQGAREAFF. Here the CDR3 DNA reads TGTGCCAGCAGCTTGGGACAGGGGGCTCGGGAAGCTTTCTTT. V usage is TRBV5-5 and J usage is TRBJ1-1; 10 nucleotides line up with TRBD1. CDR3 length equals 14 residues. After removal of 0 bases from V and 8 bases from J, the junction contained 4 bases not matched to a gene. Germline CDR1 reads SGHKS; CDR2 reads YYEKEE (reference sequence).

The chain has TRBV6-4 and TRBJ2-3, with TRBD2 matching 13 bases. There are 16 residues in the CDR3. V was clipped by 6 bases and J by 5 bases; unmatched bases: 8. From germline, CDR1 is MRHNA and CDR2 SNTAGT. This CDR3 is CASRTTSGRLVDTQYF. In nucleotides, the CDR3 is TGTGCCAGCAGGACGACTAGCGGGAGGCTTGTAGATACGCAGTATTTT.

The CDR3 coding sequence is TGTGCCATCAGTGCCCGGGACAGGGGCCCCGGAGATGGCTACACCTTC. Protein sequence: CAISARDRGPGDGYTF. The chain is built from TRBV10-3 and TRBJ1-2, with TRBD1 identical over 10 bases. There are 16 residues in the CDR3. V gave up 4 bases and J gave up 6 bases; unmatched junction bases: 11. Per germline, CDR1 ENHRY and CDR2 SYGVKD.

This rearrangement joins TRBV10-3 to TRBJ1-2; 9 positions match TRBD1. With V trimmed by 8 bases and J by 10 bases, 20 bases remained unmatched. Germline V gene lookup returns CDR1 ENHRY and CDR2 SYGVKD. This CDR3 spans 16 amino acids. As DNA, the CDR3 is TGTGCCATCGCTACCACCATTGGGACAGGGTTGGGGACCTACACCTTC. Amino acid sequence: CAIATTIGTGLGTYTF.

J is TRBJ1-5 and V is TRBV27; D remains ambiguous. This CDR3 is 16 amino acids long. The V end lost 2 bases, the J end lost 5 bases, and 16 bases lay between the germline ends. In germline, CDR1 is MNHEY, CDR2 SMNVEV (reference sequence). The DNA for the CDR3 is TGTGCCAGCAGTTTAAGGTACGAGGTCGGCGATCAGCCCCAGCATTTT. Translation: CASSLRYEVGDQPQHF.

The rearrangement joins TRBV5-1 to TRBJ2-3, with 8 nucleotides matching TRBD2. This CDR3 has 15 residues. After removal of 6 bases from V and 4 bases from J, the junction contained 10 bases not matched to a gene. Germline-derived CDR1 and CDR2 are SGHRS and YFSETQ. CDR3 region: CASIMAGGSADTQYF. In DNA, the CDR3 is TGCGCCAGCATTATGGCGGGGGGAAGCGCAGATACGCAGTATTTT.

This clone was counted once. The rearrangement uses TRBV3-1 (or the pseudogene TRBV3-2) and TRBJ2-7; D unclear. This CDR3 comprises 12 residues. Per the germline V gene, CDR1 is LGHDT and CDR2 is YNNKEL (reference sequence). Trimming pared 1 base from V and 7 bases from J, leaving 8 bases between. This chain's CDR3 is CASSQVASEQYF. The CDR3 region has the DNA TGTGCCAGCAGCCAAGTTGCGTCGGAGCAGTACTTC.

This CDR3 is CSVTGETGEQFF. The CDR3 region has the DNA TGCAGCGTCACCGGGGAAACGGGTGAGCAGTTCTTC. The rearrangement joins TRBV29-1 to TRBJ2-1; possibly TRBD2 for D (5 bases). CDR3 size: 12 residues. Trimming took off 6 bases at V and 9 bases at J, with 15 bases between the two ends. Germline lookup yields CDR1 SQVTM and CDR2 ANQGSEA.

The chain is built from TRBV20-1 and TRBJ2-7; D possibly corresponds to TRBD2 (5 bases). Germline values: CDR1 DFQATT, CDR2 SNEGSKA (reference sequence). The CDR3 loop spans 15 amino acids. V gave up 3 bases and J gave up 0 bases, with 15 bases separating them. The chain's CDR3 is CSASPISGSSYEQYF. The CDR3 DNA reads TGCAGTGCTAGTCCCATCAGCGGTAGCTCCTACGAGCAGTACTTC.

For this clone: Other nucleotide sequences from this sample produce the same CDR3. The chain employs TRBV7-9 and TRBJ2-3; D perhaps matches TRBD1 (5 bases). Trimming removed 4 bases from V and 4 bases from J, with 9 bases in between. CDR3 length equals 13 residues. Germline CDR1 SEHNR, CDR2 FQNEAQ (reference sequence). CDR3 DNA: TGTGCCAGCAGCTCCCAAGGGGCAGATACGCAGTATTTT. Its protein is CASSSQGADTQYF.

V gene TRBV23-1 combines with J gene TRBJ2-4; 14 bases are shared with TRBD2. TRBV23-1 is an ORF; its function is uncertain. The CDR3 has 19 amino acids. After removal of 4 bases from V and 7 bases from J, the junction contained 15 bases not matched to a gene. The CDR3 DNA is TGCGCCAGCAGTCCGGGGGTGACTAGCGGGAGGGCGAGGAAGAACATTCAGTACTTC. This codes for CASSPGVTSGRARKNIQYF.

The J gene is TRBJ2-5, the V gene TRBV6-5; D is perhaps TRBD1 (6 bases). Trimming shortened V by 5 bases and J by 4 bases, and 14 bases separated the two germline ends. Germline V gene lookup returns CDR1 MNHEY and CDR2 SVGAGI. CDR3 length equals 14 residues. This CDR3 is CASSLEVGGETQYF. The CDR3 DNA reads TGTGCCAGCAGTCTGGAGGTAGGGGGAGAGACCCAGTACTTC.

CDR3 loop: CASSTSGSGTGELFF. Written as DNA, the CDR3 is TGTGCCAGCAGCACTAGCGGGTCCGGCACCGGGGAGCTGTTTTTT. The gene calls are TRBV7-2 and TRBJ2-2, with TRBD2 identical over 9 bases. The CDR3 runs 15 residues. V lost 5 bases, J lost 4 bases, and 5 bases stayed unmatched. CDR1 SGHTA and CDR2 FQGNSA come from the germline V gene.

This chain uses TRBV9 with TRBJ1-5; D may be TRBD1 (5 bases). This CDR3 has 14 amino acids. Per the germline V gene, CDR1 is SGDLS and CDR2 is YYNGEE. V was pared by 3 bases and J by 5 bases, with 12 bases between. The CDR3 sequence is CASSAGAQDQPQHF. CDR3 nucleotides: TGTGCCAGCAGCGCTGGGGCGCAGGATCAGCCCCAGCATTTT.

The rearrangement links TRBV7-9 to TRBJ1-2, with a possible D match to TRBD1 (5 bases). V was clipped by 4 bases and J by 4 bases, with 13 bases between them. Germline CDR1 and CDR2: SEHNR and FQNEAQ (reference sequence). CDR3 length equals 14 residues. The CDR3 nucleotides are TGTGCCAGCAGCTCTATGGCCGACAGCTATGGCTACACCTTC. As protein: CASSSMADSYGYTF.

The J gene is TRBJ1-1, the V gene TRBV29-1, with D tentatively TRBD1 (5 bases). The CDR3 is 13 residues long. Germline CDR1 SQVTM, CDR2 ANQGSEA. V gave up 3 bases and J gave up 5 bases, with 13 bases separating them. The DNA of the CDR3 is TGCAGCGTTGAGGGAGGGGTCGGGACTGAAGCTTTCTTT. Amino acid sequence: CSVEGGVGTEAFF.

This chain uses TRBV5-3 with TRBJ2-3, with TRBD2 matching 12 bases. TRBV5-3 is sorted into the ORF group, with uncertain function. The J segment lost 0 bases and the V segment lost 3 bases, leaving 17 bases of the junction unmatched. The CDR3 sequence is 21 residues long. Written as DNA, the CDR3 is TGTGCCAGAAGCTCAGGATCCGGGACTAGCGGGTCATCGTCTAGCACAGATACGCAGTATTTT. This translates into CARSSGSGTSGSSSSTDTQYF.

J is TRBJ1-5 and V is TRBV19; 11 positions match TRBD1. Trimming cost V 9 bases and J 4 bases; bases outside gene matches: 5. This CDR3 is 14 amino acids long. In germline, CDR1 is LNHDA, CDR2 SQIVND (reference sequence). The CDR3 loop is CASAGTGGNQPQHF. CDR3 in DNA: TGTGCCAGCGCAGGGACAGGGGGGAATCAGCCCCAGCATTTT.

This sequence joins TRBV7-9 and TRBJ1-4; D uncertain. Germline V lookup: CDR1 SEHNR, CDR2 FQNEAQ (reference sequence). The CDR3 is 15 amino acids. V shed 7 bases and J shed 3 bases, with 15 bases lying between them. The CDR3 DNA follows: TGTGCCAGCACCTCGAACGGGTGGGCTAATGAAAAACTGTTTTTT. Amino acids: CASTSNGWANEKLFF.

This chain joins TRBV9 and TRBJ2-1; 8 bases are a match to TRBD2. In germline, CDR1 is SGDLS, CDR2 YYNGEE. With V trimmed by 3 bases and J by 2 bases, 7 bases remained unmatched. The CDR3 runs to 16 residues. CDR3 in amino acids: CASSAEGREAYNEQFF. The CDR3 nucleotides read TGTGCCAGCAGCGCCGAGGGGCGGGAGGCCTACAATGAGCAGTTCTTC. The whole variable domain, remainder taken from reference TRBV9 and TRBJ2-1, is DSGVTQTPKHLITATGQRVTLRCSPRSGDLSVYWYQQSLDQGLQFLIQYYNGEERAKGNILERFSAQQFPDLHSELNLSSLELGDSALYFCASSAEGREAYNEQFFGPGTRLTVL.